A selection of T cell receptor beta chains follows, all from one sample in a study of blood T cell repertoires in COVID-19. Data came from immunoSEQ multiplex PCR; TCRdb stores just in-frame clones and leaves some out. The table has around 260,000 clones, around four fifths seen once. The sample taken for sequencing was peripheral blood. These receptors were taken from a man between 60 and 75 years old with acute or convalescent COVID-19. CDR3s include the opening cysteine and the closing phenylalanine or tryptophan. D genes are given only for firm matches. For some rows the clone size is stated as once, few or many, or as a class when expanded; others skip it.

len: 14; d_gene: .; abundance: .; j_gene: TRBJ2-7; v_gene: TRBV19; CDR3nt: TGTGCCAGTAACACAGGATGGCCCTATTACGAGCAGTACTTC; CDR3aa: CASNTGWPYYEQYF
len: 12; d_gene: TRBD1; abundance: .; j_gene: TRBJ2-7; v_gene: TRBV28; CDR3nt: TGTGCCAGCATCGGACAGGGGGGCGAGCAGTACTTC; CDR3aa: CASIGQGGEQYF
len: 15; d_gene: TRBD1; abundance: few; j_gene: TRBJ1-2; v_gene: TRBV4-2; CDR3nt: TGTGCCAGCAGCCAAGGACAGGGGGCGACCTATGGCTACACCTTC; CDR3aa: CASSQGQGATYGYTF
len: 16; d_gene: TRBD2; abundance: .; j_gene: TRBJ2-3; v_gene: TRBV15; CDR3nt: TGTGCCACCAGCAGGGCAATAGCGGGAGCGGCAGATACGCAGTATTTT; CDR3aa: CATSRAIAGAADTQYF
len: 17; d_gene: TRBD2; abundance: .; j_gene: TRBJ2-7; v_gene: TRBV5-8; CDR3nt: TGTGCCACGGAGGGTCTAGCGGGGAGCCCATATTACTACGAGCAGTACTTC; CDR3aa: CATEGLAGSPYYYEQYF
len: 17; d_gene: .; abundance: .; j_gene: TRBJ2-1; v_gene: TRBV9; CDR3nt: TGTGCCAGCAGCGTTGAGGTGGGAGCGGCAAGGAACGGTGAGCAGTTCTTC; CDR3aa: CASSVEVGAARNGEQFF
len: 15; d_gene: .; abundance: .; j_gene: TRBJ1-1; v_gene: TRBV19; CDR3nt: TGTGCCAGTAGCGTAGGCGCCTATAGTACGGGTGAAGCTTTCTTT; CDR3aa: CASSVGAYSTGEAFF
len: 14; d_gene: TRBD1; abundance: .; j_gene: TRBJ2-5; v_gene: TRBV6-1; CDR3nt: TGTGCCAGCAGTTATGGGACAGGAAAAGAGACCCAGTACTTC; CDR3aa: CASSYGTGKETQYF
len: 14; d_gene: TRBD1; abundance: once; j_gene: TRBJ2-1; v_gene: TRBV27; CDR3nt: TGTGCCAGCAGTAGACAGGGCACAACCAATGAGCAGTTCTTC; CDR3aa: CASSRQGTTNEQFF
len: 15; d_gene: .; abundance: .; j_gene: TRBJ2-2; v_gene: TRBV2; CDR3nt: TGTGCCAGCCAGGTCCAAGGGGTTAGGACCGGGGAGCTGTTTTTT; CDR3aa: CASQVQGVRTGELFF
len: 16; d_gene: TRBD2; abundance: .; j_gene: TRBJ2-5; v_gene: TRBV5-1; CDR3nt: TGCGCCAGCAGCTCACTAGCGGGGGGGCGGGGAGAGACCCAGTACTTC; CDR3aa: CASSSLAGGRGETQYF
len: 16; d_gene: TRBD1; abundance: .; j_gene: TRBJ1-2; v_gene: TRBV9; CDR3nt: TGTGCCAGCAGCGTACCGACAGGGGGCGAGAACTATGGCTACACCTTC; CDR3aa: CASSVPTGGENYGYTF
len: 11; d_gene: .; abundance: .; j_gene: TRBJ2-5; v_gene: TRBV3-1/TRBV3-2; CDR3nt: TGTGCCAGCAGTCTCGGGGAGACCCAGTACTTC; CDR3aa: CASSLGETQYF
len: 16; d_gene: TRBD2; abundance: .; j_gene: TRBJ2-2; v_gene: TRBV28; CDR3nt: TGTGCCAGCAGTTTAGCGCCTAGCGGGAGGTCCGGGGAGCTGTTTTTT; CDR3aa: CASSLAPSGRSGELFF
len: 15; d_gene: .; abundance: .; j_gene: TRBJ1-1; v_gene: TRBV3-1/TRBV3-2; CDR3nt: TGTGCCAGCAGCCAAGGGAGAAACAGGGACACTGAAGCTTTCTTT; CDR3aa: CASSQGRNRDTEAFF
len: 18; d_gene: .; abundance: once; j_gene: TRBJ2-1; v_gene: TRBV7-7; CDR3nt: TGTGCTAGCAGCTTACAACCCACTTCCCCGAGCTCCTACAATGAGCAGTTCTTC; CDR3aa: CASSLQPTSPSSYNEQFF
len: 14; d_gene: .; abundance: .; j_gene: TRBJ2-1; v_gene: TRBV6-1; CDR3nt: TGTGCCAGCAGTGAAGCGGTAGGGGCGGATGAGCAGTTCTTC; CDR3aa: CASSEAVGADEQFF
len: 15; d_gene: TRBD1; abundance: .; j_gene: TRBJ1-1; v_gene: TRBV5-8; CDR3nt: TGTGCCAGCAGTCTTGACAGGGGGCCGGGGACTGAAGCTTTCTTT; CDR3aa: CASSLDRGPGTEAFF
len: 15; d_gene: TRBD2; abundance: .; j_gene: TRBJ2-4; v_gene: TRBV7-2; CDR3nt: TGTGCCAGCAGCACGCAGCGGGGGGGCCAACACATTCAGTACTTC; CDR3aa: CASSTQRGGQHIQYF
len: 13; d_gene: .; abundance: .; j_gene: TRBJ1-5; v_gene: TRBV30; CDR3nt: TGTGCCTGGAGTGTACAGGTCGGGCAGCCCCAGCATTTT; CDR3aa: CAWSVQVGQPQHF
len: 15; d_gene: .; abundance: .; j_gene: TRBJ1-3; v_gene: TRBV5-4; CDR3nt: TGTGCCAGCAGCTTGAAGGACTCTATTGGAAACACCATATATTTT; CDR3aa: CASSLKDSIGNTIYF
len: 14; d_gene: .; abundance: .; j_gene: TRBJ2-5; v_gene: TRBV10-2; CDR3nt: TGCGCCAGCAGGGGGACACCGTACCAAGAGACCCAGTACTTC; CDR3aa: CASRGTPYQETQYF
len: 14; d_gene: TRBD1; abundance: .; j_gene: TRBJ2-5; v_gene: TRBV10-3; CDR3nt: TGTGCCAGCTGGCCGGGACAGCTTCAAGAGACCCAGTACTTC; CDR3aa: CASWPGQLQETQYF
len: 16; d_gene: .; abundance: .; j_gene: TRBJ2-7; v_gene: TRBV28; CDR3nt: TGTGCCAGCAGTTTACCCGGGACACCCTTCCCCTACGAGCAGTACTTC; CDR3aa: CASSLPGTPFPYEQYF
len: 15; d_gene: .; abundance: once; j_gene: TRBJ2-5; v_gene: TRBV11-2; CDR3nt: TGTGCCAGCAGCTTCGAACCTCGGACACAAGAGACCCAGTACTTC; CDR3aa: CASSFEPRTQETQYF
len: 15; d_gene: TRBD1; abundance: .; j_gene: TRBJ1-1; v_gene: TRBV19; CDR3nt: TGTGCCAGTAGTCCGGCGACAGGGGGCTGGACTGAAGCTTTCTTT; CDR3aa: CASSPATGGWTEAFF
len: 15; d_gene: TRBD1; abundance: .; j_gene: TRBJ1-1; v_gene: TRBV14; CDR3nt: TGTGCCAGCAGCTTACTCGCGGGACAGGGGAATACCGCTTTCTTT; CDR3aa: CASSLLAGQGNTAFF
len: 13; d_gene: .; abundance: .; j_gene: TRBJ1-1; v_gene: TRBV29-1; CDR3nt: TGCAGCGTCGAACAGGGAATGAACACTGAAGCTTTCTTT; CDR3aa: CSVEQGMNTEAFF
len: 15; d_gene: .; abundance: .; j_gene: TRBJ2-2; v_gene: TRBV9; CDR3nt: TGTGCCAGCAGCGTACAAGCGGCAAACACCGGGGAGCTGTTTTTT; CDR3aa: CASSVQAANTGELFF
len: 13; d_gene: TRBD1; abundance: few; j_gene: TRBJ2-7; v_gene: TRBV28; CDR3nt: TGTGCCAGCAGCCGGGACAGTACCTACGAGCAGTACTTC; CDR3aa: CASSRDSTYEQYF
len: 14; d_gene: .; abundance: .; j_gene: TRBJ2-1; v_gene: TRBV5-1; CDR3nt: TGCGCCAGCAGCCAGGACACCACTTACAATGAGCAGTTCTTC; CDR3aa: CASSQDTTYNEQFF
len: 16; d_gene: TRBD1; abundance: .; j_gene: TRBJ1-5; v_gene: TRBV28; CDR3nt: TGTGCCAGCAGTTTCCCCGGGACAGGGGGCCGGCAGCCCCAGCATTTT; CDR3aa: CASSFPGTGGRQPQHF
len: 16; d_gene: .; abundance: .; j_gene: TRBJ1-3; v_gene: TRBV5-6; CDR3nt: TGTGCCAGCAGCTTTCTTCCGGGGAGCTCTGGAAACACCATATATTTT; CDR3aa: CASSFLPGSSGNTIYF
len: 13; d_gene: TRBD1; abundance: .; j_gene: TRBJ1-1; v_gene: TRBV25-1; CDR3nt: TGTGCCAGCAGTGAACAGGGGGCCGCTGAAGCTTTCTTT; CDR3aa: CASSEQGAAEAFF
len: 12; d_gene: .; abundance: once; j_gene: TRBJ2-7; v_gene: TRBV11-3; CDR3nt: TGTGCCAGCAGCCAACACGATGGTGAGCAGTACTTC; CDR3aa: CASSQHDGEQYF
len: 17; d_gene: .; abundance: .; j_gene: TRBJ2-7; v_gene: TRBV14; CDR3nt: TGTGCCAGCAGCCAAGATTCCTCGCCTAGGAGCTCCTACGAGCAGTACTTC; CDR3aa: CASSQDSSPRSSYEQYF
len: 14; d_gene: TRBD1; abundance: .; j_gene: TRBJ1-4; v_gene: TRBV7-6; CDR3nt: TGTGCCAGCAGCTCGGGACAGCCTAATGAAAAACTGTTTTTT; CDR3aa: CASSSGQPNEKLFF
len: 15; d_gene: TRBD1; abundance: few; j_gene: TRBJ1-1; v_gene: TRBV28; CDR3nt: TGTGCCAGCAGTTTACCGCAGGGGGCTAGCCCTGAAGCTTTCTTT; CDR3aa: CASSLPQGASPEAFF
len: 16; d_gene: .; abundance: once; j_gene: TRBJ2-2; v_gene: TRBV4-3; CDR3nt: TGCGCCAGCAGCCAAGGGGGCCGGTGGAACACCGGGGAGCTGTTTTTT; CDR3aa: CASSQGGRWNTGELFF
len: 13; d_gene: .; abundance: .; j_gene: TRBJ1-2; v_gene: TRBV11-2; CDR3nt: TGTGCCAGCAGCTTAAGGGGCATGTATGGCTACACCTTC; CDR3aa: CASSLRGMYGYTF